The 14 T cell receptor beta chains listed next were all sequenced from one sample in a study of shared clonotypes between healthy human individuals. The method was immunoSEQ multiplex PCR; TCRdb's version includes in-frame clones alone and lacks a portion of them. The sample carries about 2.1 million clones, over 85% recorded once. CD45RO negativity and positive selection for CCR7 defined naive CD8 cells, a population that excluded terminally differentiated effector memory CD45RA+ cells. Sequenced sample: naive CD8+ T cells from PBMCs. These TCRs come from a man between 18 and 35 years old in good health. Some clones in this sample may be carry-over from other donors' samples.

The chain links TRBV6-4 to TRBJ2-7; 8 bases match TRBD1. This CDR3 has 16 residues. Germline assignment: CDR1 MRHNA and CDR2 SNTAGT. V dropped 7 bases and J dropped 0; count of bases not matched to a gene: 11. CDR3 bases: TGTGCCAGCAAATCAGGGGGCACCCCGAGCTCCTACGAGCAGTACTTC. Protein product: CASKSGGTPSSYEQYF.

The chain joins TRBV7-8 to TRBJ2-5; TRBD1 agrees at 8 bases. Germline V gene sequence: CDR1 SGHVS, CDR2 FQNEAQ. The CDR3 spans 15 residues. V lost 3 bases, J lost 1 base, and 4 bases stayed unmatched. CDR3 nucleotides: TGTGCCAGCAGCTTCGACAGGGGTTTCCAAGAGACCCAGTACTTC. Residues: CASSFDRGFQETQYF. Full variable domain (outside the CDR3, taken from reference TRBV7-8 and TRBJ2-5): GAGVSQSPRYKVAKRGQDVALRCDPISGHVSLFWYQQALGQGPEFLTYFQNEAQLDKSGLPSDRFFAERPEGSVSTLKIQRTQQEDSAVYLCASSFDRGFQETQYFGPGTRLLVL.

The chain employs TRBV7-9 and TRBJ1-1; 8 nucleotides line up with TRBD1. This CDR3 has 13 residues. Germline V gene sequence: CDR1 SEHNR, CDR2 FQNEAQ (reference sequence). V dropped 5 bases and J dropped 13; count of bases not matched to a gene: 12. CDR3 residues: CASSPRDRLEDFF. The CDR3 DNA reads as TGTGCCAGCAGCCCGAGGGACAGGCTAGAGGATTTCTTT.

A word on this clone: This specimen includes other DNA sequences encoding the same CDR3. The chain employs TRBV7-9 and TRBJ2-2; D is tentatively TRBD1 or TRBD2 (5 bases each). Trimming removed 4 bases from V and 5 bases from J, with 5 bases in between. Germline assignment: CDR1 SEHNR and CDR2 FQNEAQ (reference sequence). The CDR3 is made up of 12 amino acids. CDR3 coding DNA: TGTGCCAGCAGCTGGGGGACCGGGGAGCTGTTTTTT. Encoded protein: CASSWGTGELFF. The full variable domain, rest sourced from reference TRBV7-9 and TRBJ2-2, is DTGVSQNPRHKITKRGQNVTFRCDPISEHNRLYWYRQTLGQGPEFLTYFQNEAQLEKSRLLSDRFSAERPKGSFSTLEIQRTEQGDSAMYLCASSWGTGELFFGEGSRLTVL.

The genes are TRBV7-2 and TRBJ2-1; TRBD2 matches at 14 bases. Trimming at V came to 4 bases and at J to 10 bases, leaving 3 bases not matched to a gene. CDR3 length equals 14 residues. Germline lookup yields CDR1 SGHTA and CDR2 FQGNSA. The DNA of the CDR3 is TGTGCCAGCAGCTCCTGGACTAGCGGGGGGGAGCAGTTCTTC. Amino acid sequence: CASSSWTSGGEQFF.

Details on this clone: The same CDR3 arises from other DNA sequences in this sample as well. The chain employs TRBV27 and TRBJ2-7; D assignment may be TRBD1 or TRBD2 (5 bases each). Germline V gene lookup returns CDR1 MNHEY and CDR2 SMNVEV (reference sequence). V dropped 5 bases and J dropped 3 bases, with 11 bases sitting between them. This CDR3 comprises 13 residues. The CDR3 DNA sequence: TGTGCCAGCAGTCACGGGACGGGCTACGAGCAGTACTTC. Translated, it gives CASSHGTGYEQYF.

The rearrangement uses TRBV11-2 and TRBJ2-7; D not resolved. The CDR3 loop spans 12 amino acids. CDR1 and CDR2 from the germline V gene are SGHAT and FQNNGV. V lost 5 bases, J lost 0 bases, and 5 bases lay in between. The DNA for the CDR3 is TGTGCCAGCAGCGTGAGCTCCTACGAGCAGTACTTC. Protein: CASSVSSYEQYF.

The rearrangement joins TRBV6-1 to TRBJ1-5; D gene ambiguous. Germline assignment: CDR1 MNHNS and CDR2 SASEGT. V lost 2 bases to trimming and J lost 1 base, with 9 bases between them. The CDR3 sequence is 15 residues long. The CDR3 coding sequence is TGTGCCAGCAGTGAATGGGGTCAGAGCAATCAGCCCCAGCATTTT. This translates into CASSEWGQSNQPQHF.

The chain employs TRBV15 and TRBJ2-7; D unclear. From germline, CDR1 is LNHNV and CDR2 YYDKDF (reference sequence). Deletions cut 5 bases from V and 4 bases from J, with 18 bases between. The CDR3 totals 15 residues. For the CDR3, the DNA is TGTGCCACCAGCTCTACAAGTCCTCCCGGGTACGAGCAGTACTTC. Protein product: CATSSTSPPGYEQYF.

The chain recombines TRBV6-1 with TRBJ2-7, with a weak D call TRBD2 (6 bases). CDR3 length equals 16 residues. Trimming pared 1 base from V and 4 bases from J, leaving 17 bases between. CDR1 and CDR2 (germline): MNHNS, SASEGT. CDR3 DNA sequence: TGTGCCAGCAGTGAAGGGGCACCGTTCGGGGGATACGAGCAGTACTTC. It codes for CASSEGAPFGGYEQYF.

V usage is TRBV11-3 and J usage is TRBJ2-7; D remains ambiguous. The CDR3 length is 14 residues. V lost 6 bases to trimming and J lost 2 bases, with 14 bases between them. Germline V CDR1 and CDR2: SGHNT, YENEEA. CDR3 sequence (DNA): TGTGCCAGCAGTACGAGTAGTGACCCCTACGAGCAGTACTTC. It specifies CASSTSSDPYEQYF. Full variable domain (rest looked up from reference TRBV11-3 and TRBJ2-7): EAGVVQSPRYKIIEKKQPVAFWCNPISGHNTLYWYLQNLGQGPELLIRYENEEAVDDSQLPKDRFSAERLKGVDSTLKIQPAELGDSAVYLCASSTSSDPYEQYFGPGTRLTVT.

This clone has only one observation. CDR3 protein: CASSTTRMFADTQYF. For the CDR3, the DNA is TGTGCCAGTAGTACGACTAGAATGTTTGCAGATACGCAGTATTTT. The chain has TRBV19 and TRBJ2-3, with a weak D call TRBD2 (6 bases). The CDR3 spans 15 residues. V was cut by 4 bases and J by 4 bases, with 15 bases left in between. Germline CDR1 is LNHDA and CDR2 is SQIVND (reference sequence).

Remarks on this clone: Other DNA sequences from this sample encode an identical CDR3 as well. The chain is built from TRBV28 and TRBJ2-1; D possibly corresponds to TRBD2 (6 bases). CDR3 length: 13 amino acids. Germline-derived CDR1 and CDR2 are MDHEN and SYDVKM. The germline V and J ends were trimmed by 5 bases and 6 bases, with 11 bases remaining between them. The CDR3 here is CASSLTSSNEQFF. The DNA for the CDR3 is TGTGCCAGCAGTCTCACTAGCAGCAATGAGCAGTTCTTC.

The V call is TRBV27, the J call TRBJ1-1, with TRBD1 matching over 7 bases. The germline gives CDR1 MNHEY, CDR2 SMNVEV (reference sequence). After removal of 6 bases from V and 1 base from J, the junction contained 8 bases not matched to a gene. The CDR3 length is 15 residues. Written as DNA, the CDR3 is TGTGCCAGCAGCCCTCTCCGGACAGGGAACACTGAAGCTTTCTTT. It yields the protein CASSPLRTGNTEAFF.